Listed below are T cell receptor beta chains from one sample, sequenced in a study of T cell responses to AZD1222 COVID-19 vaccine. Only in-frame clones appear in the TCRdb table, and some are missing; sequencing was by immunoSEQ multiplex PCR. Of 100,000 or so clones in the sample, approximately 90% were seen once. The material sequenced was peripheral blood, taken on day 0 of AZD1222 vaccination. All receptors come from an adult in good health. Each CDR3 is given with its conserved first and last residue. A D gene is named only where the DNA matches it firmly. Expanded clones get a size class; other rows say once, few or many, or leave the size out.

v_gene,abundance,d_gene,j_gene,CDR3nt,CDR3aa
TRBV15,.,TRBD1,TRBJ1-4,TGTGCCACCAGCACGCGGACAGGAGATAATGAAAAACTGTTTTTT,CATSTRTGDNEKLFF
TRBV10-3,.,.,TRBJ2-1,TGTGCCATCAGCCTACCGGGGTATGGGAATGAGCAGTTCTTC,CAISLPGYGNEQFF
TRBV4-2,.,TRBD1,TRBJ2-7,TGTGCCAGCAGCCAAGAGGAAGGACAGGGTGCCTACGAGCAGTACTTC,CASSQEEGQGAYEQYF
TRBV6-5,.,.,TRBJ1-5,TGTTCGTCTAGCGCCGATTTTAGCAATCAGCCCCAGCATTTT,CSSSADFSNQPQHF
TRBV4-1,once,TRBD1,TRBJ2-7,TGCGCCAGCAGCCAAGGGATAACAGGGGGCGACGAGCAGTACTTC,CASSQGITGGDEQYF
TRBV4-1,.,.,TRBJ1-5,TGCGCCAGCAGTCGAATTTTGGACAGAGGCAATCAGCCCCAGCATTTT,CASSRILDRGNQPQHF
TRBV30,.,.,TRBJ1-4,TGTGCCTGGGAGCGGGAAGAAAAACTGTTTTTT,CAWEREEKLFF
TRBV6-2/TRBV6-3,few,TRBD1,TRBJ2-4,TGTGCCAGCAGCTATCGCGGACAGGGCCCCAACATTCAGTACTTC,CASSYRGQGPNIQYF
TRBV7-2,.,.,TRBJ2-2,TGTGCCAGCAGCTGGTTATCAGTCCAGGCGAACACCGGGGAGCTGTTTTTT,CASSWLSVQANTGELFF
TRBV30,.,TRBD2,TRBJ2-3,TGTGCGCTTCAACGCGGCGGGGGGATCCTTCCAGATACGCAGTATTTT,CALQRGGGILPDTQYF
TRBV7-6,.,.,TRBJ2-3,TGTGCCAGCAGCCCTCTCCTAGGGATAGCTAGCACAGATACGCAGTATTTT,CASSPLLGIASTDTQYF
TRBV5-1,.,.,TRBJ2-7,TGCGCCGGCCCCCCCCTCAAAACGAGCTCCTACGAGCAGTACTTC,CAGPPLKTSSYEQYF
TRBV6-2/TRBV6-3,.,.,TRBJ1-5,TGTGCCAGCAGTGACCCCCGGGGGCGCGTTCAGCCCCAGCATTTT,CASSDPRGRVQPQHF
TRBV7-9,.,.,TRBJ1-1,TGTGCCAGCAGCTTAGGGGGGGTGAACACTGAAGCTTTCTTT,CASSLGGVNTEAFF
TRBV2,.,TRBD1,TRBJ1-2,TGTGCCAGCACTATGACAGGGACCTATGGCTACACCTTC,CASTMTGTYGYTF
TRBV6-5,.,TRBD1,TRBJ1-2,TGTGCCAGCAACATGGGACAGACCTCTAACTATGGCTACACCTTC,CASNMGQTSNYGYTF
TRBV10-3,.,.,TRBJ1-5,TGTGCCATCAGTGATTCCCCCCTTCCTGTGAATCAGCCCCAGCATTTT,CAISDSPLPVNQPQHF
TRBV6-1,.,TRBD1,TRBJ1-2,TGTGCCAGCAGAGCCAGTACAGGGGAGTACTATGGCTACACCTTC,CASRASTGEYYGYTF
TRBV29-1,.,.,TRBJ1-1,TGCAGCGTTGAGAGGGGGGGTAACACTGAAGCTTTCTTT,CSVERGGNTEAFF
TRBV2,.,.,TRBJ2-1,TGTGCCAGCAGTTTGGACAGCTACAATGAGCAGTTCTTC,CASSLDSYNEQFF
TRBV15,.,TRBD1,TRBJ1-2,TGTGCCACCAGCAGGGACAGGGGCCTCTATGGCTACACCTTC,CATSRDRGLYGYTF
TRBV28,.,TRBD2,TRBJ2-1,TGTGCCTTGGGCGGGGCGCGGGGGGCCAATGAGCAGTTCTTC,CALGGARGANEQFF
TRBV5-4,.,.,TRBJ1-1,TGTGCCAGCAGCTTGTATCGAGGCACTGAAGCTTTCTTT,CASSLYRGTEAFF
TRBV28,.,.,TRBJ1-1,TGTGCCAGCACCTTAGCTATGAACACTGAAGCTTTCTTT,CASTLAMNTEAFF
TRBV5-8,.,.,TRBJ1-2,TGTGCCAGCAGCGGACAGACCGGGAGGCTAAAAGGCTACACCTTC,CASSGQTGRLKGYTF
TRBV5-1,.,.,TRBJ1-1,TGCGCCAGCAGCCCGGAAGAGGACACTGAAGCTTTCTTT,CASSPEEDTEAFF
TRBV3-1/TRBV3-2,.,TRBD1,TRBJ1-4,TGTGCCAGCAGCCCGCGTGAAACAGGGGGCACTGAAAAACTGTTTTTT,CASSPRETGGTEKLFF
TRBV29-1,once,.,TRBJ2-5,TGCAGCGCAAAGATTCTAGATGGTGTCGGGACCCAGTACTTC,CSAKILDGVGTQYF
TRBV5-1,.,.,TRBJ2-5,TGCGCCAGCAGCTTGTATACGGAGGGGGAGACCCAGTACTTC,CASSLYTEGETQYF
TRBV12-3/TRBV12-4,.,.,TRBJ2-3,TGTGCCAGCAACTGGGGGAGGCCCAAGACGCAGTATTTT,CASNWGRPKTQYF
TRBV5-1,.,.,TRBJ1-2,TGCGCCAGCAGCTTTACAGGCGAAAACCCCTATGGCTACACCTTC,CASSFTGENPYGYTF
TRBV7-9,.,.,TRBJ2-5,TGTGCCAGCAGCTTAGTATTAGCGGAACAAGAGACCCAGTACTTC,CASSLVLAEQETQYF
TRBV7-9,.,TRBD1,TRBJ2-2,TGTGCCAGCAGCTATCTAGTCGGGACAGGGAGGACCGGGGAGCTGTTTTTT,CASSYLVGTGRTGELFF
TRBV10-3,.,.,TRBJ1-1,TGTGCCATCAGCCAAGGACAGAACACTGAAGCTTTCTTT,CAISQGQNTEAFF
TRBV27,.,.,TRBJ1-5,TGTGCCAGCAGCTCTGGGAGCAATCAGCCCCAGCATTTT,CASSSGSNQPQHF
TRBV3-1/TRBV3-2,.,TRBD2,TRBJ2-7,TGTGCCAGCAGCCTCGGACTAGCGCGGTCCTACGAGCAGTACTTC,CASSLGLARSYEQYF
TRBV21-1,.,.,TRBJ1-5,TGTGCCAGCCAGCGAGGGGACTCTTGCAATAGCAATCAGCCCCAGCATTTT,CASQRGDSCNSNQPQHF
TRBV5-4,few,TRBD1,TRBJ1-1,TGTGCCAGCAGCTTATGGACAGGGAACACTGAAGCTTTCTTT,CASSLWTGNTEAFF
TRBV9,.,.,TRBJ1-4,TGTGCCAGCAGCCCACACGGGGGGTCTAATGAAAAACTGTTTTTT,CASSPHGGSNEKLFF
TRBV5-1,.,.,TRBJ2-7,TGCGCCAGCAGCCCAGCTCCCCAGGGGTTCGAGCAGTACTTC,CASSPAPQGFEQYF
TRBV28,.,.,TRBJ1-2,TGTGCCATCCCTGGGCAGGATAACTATGGCTACACCTTC,CAIPGQDNYGYTF
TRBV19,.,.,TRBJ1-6,TGTGCCAGTAGGGACCGGGACGGCTCCTATAATTCACCCCTCCACTTT,CASRDRDGSYNSPLHF
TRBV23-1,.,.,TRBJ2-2,TGCGCCAGCAGTCAGACGGACGAGTCAGAAACCCGGAACACCGGGGAGCTGTTTTTT,CASSQTDESETRNTGELFF
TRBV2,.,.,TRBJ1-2,TGTGCCAGCAGTACCACGGACACTTTCCACCTCCCTAACTATGGCTACACCTTC,CASSTTDTFHLPNYGYTF
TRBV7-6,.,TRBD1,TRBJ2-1,TGTGCCAGCAGCTTTAATACAGGGGGCCTATTGTTAGGAGATGAGCAGTTCTTC,CASSFNTGGLLLGDEQFF
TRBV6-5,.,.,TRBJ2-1,TGTGCCAGCAGTTACTCGTCCAGTTTGGGTACCAATGAGCAGTTCTTC,CASSYSSSLGTNEQFF